Listed below are T cell receptor beta chains from one sample, sequenced in a study of blood T cell repertoires in COVID-19. The table came from immunoSEQ multiplex PCR; TCRdb's copy has only in-frame clones and leaves some out. The sample lists approximately 74,000 clones; approximately 80% were seen once. Sequenced: peripheral blood. These TCRs come from a man older than 75 with active or convalescent COVID-19. CDR3s include the opening cysteine and the closing phenylalanine or tryptophan. The order of the fields is D gene, V gene, CDR3 length, J gene, CDR3 protein. A D gene is named only where the DNA matches it firmly.

D gene: NA
V gene: TRBV27
CDR3 length: 15
J gene: TRBJ1-2
CDR3 protein: CASSLRLGGTYGYTF

D gene: TRBD2
V gene: TRBV6-2/TRBV6-3
CDR3 length: 16
J gene: TRBJ2-7
CDR3 protein: CASSQPGLAGGSEQYF

D gene: NA
V gene: TRBV11-2
CDR3 length: 14
J gene: TRBJ2-3
CDR3 protein: CASSAGLERYTQYF

D gene: NA
V gene: TRBV12-3/TRBV12-4
CDR3 length: 12
J gene: TRBJ2-2
CDR3 protein: CASSSGSGELFF

D gene: NA
V gene: TRBV6-6
CDR3 length: 11
J gene: TRBJ2-3
CDR3 protein: CASTFRDTQYF

D gene: NA
V gene: TRBV30
CDR3 length: 12
J gene: TRBJ2-5
CDR3 protein: CAWNGGKGTQYF

D gene: TRBD2
V gene: TRBV27
CDR3 length: 18
J gene: TRBJ2-1
CDR3 protein: CASSLIGGTSGTYNEQFF

D gene: TRBD1
V gene: TRBV5-1
CDR3 length: 15
J gene: TRBJ1-3
CDR3 protein: CASSLETGVGNTIYF

D gene: NA
V gene: TRBV5-4
CDR3 length: 15
J gene: TRBJ2-7
CDR3 protein: CASSLGQGFTYEQYF

D gene: TRBD1
V gene: TRBV7-2
CDR3 length: 16
J gene: TRBJ1-1
CDR3 protein: CASSLFQAGGKTEAFF

D gene: NA
V gene: TRBV7-9
CDR3 length: 15
J gene: TRBJ1-4
CDR3 protein: CASSLGARVDEKLFF

D gene: NA
V gene: TRBV6-4
CDR3 length: 13
J gene: TRBJ2-5
CDR3 protein: CASSDRAGETQYF

D gene: NA
V gene: TRBV3-1/TRBV3-2
CDR3 length: 13
J gene: TRBJ1-4
CDR3 protein: CASSQRGYEKLFF

D gene: NA
V gene: TRBV19
CDR3 length: 14
J gene: TRBJ1-1
CDR3 protein: CASSVTSVNTEAFF

D gene: NA
V gene: TRBV18
CDR3 length: 17
J gene: TRBJ2-6
CDR3 protein: CASSPPTQGSGANVLTF

D gene: TRBD2
V gene: TRBV7-9
CDR3 length: 16
J gene: TRBJ2-2
CDR3 protein: CASSLAFSGRTGELFF

D gene: NA
V gene: TRBV28
CDR3 length: 13
J gene: TRBJ1-5
CDR3 protein: CASSLDSNQPQHF

D gene: NA
V gene: TRBV11-2
CDR3 length: 12
J gene: TRBJ2-1
CDR3 protein: CASSLVPQEQFF

D gene: NA
V gene: TRBV12-2
CDR3 length: 18
J gene: TRBJ1-5
CDR3 protein: CASRNDRGSRRYDQPQHF

D gene: TRBD1
V gene: TRBV5-4
CDR3 length: 14
J gene: TRBJ1-4
CDR3 protein: CASSKNQGAEKLFF

D gene: TRBD1
V gene: TRBV28
CDR3 length: 14
J gene: TRBJ1-4
CDR3 protein: CASRGQGLGEKLFF

D gene: NA
V gene: TRBV12-5
CDR3 length: 13
J gene: TRBJ2-7
CDR3 protein: CASGRGLSYEQYF

D gene: NA
V gene: TRBV21-1
CDR3 length: 17
J gene: TRBJ2-7
CDR3 protein: CASSKWNRDRGGWPCTF

D gene: TRBD1
V gene: TRBV19
CDR3 length: 13
J gene: TRBJ1-4
CDR3 protein: CATTGEVTEKLFF

D gene: NA
V gene: TRBV27
CDR3 length: 14
J gene: TRBJ1-1
CDR3 protein: CASSHEGRDTEAFF

D gene: NA
V gene: TRBV7-9
CDR3 length: 15
J gene: TRBJ2-3
CDR3 protein: CASSPTGDFTDTQYF

D gene: TRBD1
V gene: TRBV7-9
CDR3 length: 14
J gene: TRBJ1-1
CDR3 protein: CASSRRQGDTEAFF

D gene: TRBD1
V gene: TRBV6-5
CDR3 length: 12
J gene: TRBJ1-2
CDR3 protein: CASSQRQGGYTF

D gene: NA
V gene: TRBV5-6
CDR3 length: 14
J gene: TRBJ2-3
CDR3 protein: CASSLMEGHDTQYF

D gene: TRBD1
V gene: TRBV19
CDR3 length: 15
J gene: TRBJ2-3
CDR3 protein: CASGWGQGVADTQYF

D gene: NA
V gene: TRBV18
CDR3 length: 16
J gene: TRBJ2-2
CDR3 protein: CASSPRQGRNTGELFF

D gene: TRBD2
V gene: TRBV7-2
CDR3 length: 16
J gene: TRBJ2-7
CDR3 protein: CASSLLTSGSAYEQYF

D gene: NA
V gene: TRBV21-1
CDR3 length: 15
J gene: TRBJ2-7
CDR3 protein: CASSNSYRFYDEQYF

D gene: NA
V gene: TRBV18
CDR3 length: 13
J gene: TRBJ2-1
CDR3 protein: CASSPSSGNEQFF

D gene: NA
V gene: TRBV20-1
CDR3 length: 14
J gene: TRBJ2-7
CDR3 protein: CSASPTRSFYEQYF

D gene: NA
V gene: TRBV29-1
CDR3 length: 16
J gene: TRBJ2-3
CDR3 protein: CSVSLGAGTNTDTQYF

D gene: NA
V gene: TRBV19
CDR3 length: 17
J gene: TRBJ2-3
CDR3 protein: CASSISFGDTFTDTQYF

D gene: NA
V gene: TRBV30
CDR3 length: 14
J gene: TRBJ2-7
CDR3 protein: CAWSFRAPTGEQYF

D gene: NA
V gene: TRBV28
CDR3 length: 14
J gene: TRBJ1-3
CDR3 protein: CASSLSRRGNTIYF

D gene: TRBD1
V gene: TRBV6-2/TRBV6-3
CDR3 length: 18
J gene: TRBJ2-4
CDR3 protein: CASSYHSGTGLTKNIQYF

D gene: TRBD1
V gene: TRBV9
CDR3 length: 15
J gene: TRBJ2-2
CDR3 protein: CASRADTGGSGELFF

D gene: TRBD2
V gene: TRBV28
CDR3 length: 17
J gene: TRBJ2-7
CDR3 protein: CASSFGLAGMGGGEQYF

D gene: NA
V gene: TRBV21-1
CDR3 length: 19
J gene: TRBJ2-6
CDR3 protein: CASSKEKHRYRSGANVLTF

D gene: TRBD1
V gene: TRBV11-3
CDR3 length: 13
J gene: TRBJ2-7
CDR3 protein: CASSLRQGLEQYF

D gene: NA
V gene: TRBV7-2
CDR3 length: 16
J gene: TRBJ2-2
CDR3 protein: CASSLAWSSVTGELFF